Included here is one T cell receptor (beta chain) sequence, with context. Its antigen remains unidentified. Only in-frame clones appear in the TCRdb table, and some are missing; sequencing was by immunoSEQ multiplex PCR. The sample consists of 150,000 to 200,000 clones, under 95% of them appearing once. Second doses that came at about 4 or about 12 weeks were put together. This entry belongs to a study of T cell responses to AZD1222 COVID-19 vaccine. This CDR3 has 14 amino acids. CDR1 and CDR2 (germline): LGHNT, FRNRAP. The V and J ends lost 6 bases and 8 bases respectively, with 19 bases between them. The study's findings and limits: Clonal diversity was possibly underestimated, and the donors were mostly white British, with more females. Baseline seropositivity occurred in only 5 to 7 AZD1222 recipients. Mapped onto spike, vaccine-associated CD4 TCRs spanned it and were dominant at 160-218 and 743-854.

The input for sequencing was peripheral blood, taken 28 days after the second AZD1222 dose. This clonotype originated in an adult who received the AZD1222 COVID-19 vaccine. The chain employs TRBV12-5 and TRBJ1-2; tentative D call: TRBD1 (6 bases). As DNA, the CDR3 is TGTGCTAGTGGATTCCAAGGGGGATCGGGAGGCTACACCTTC. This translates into CASGFQGGSGGYTF.